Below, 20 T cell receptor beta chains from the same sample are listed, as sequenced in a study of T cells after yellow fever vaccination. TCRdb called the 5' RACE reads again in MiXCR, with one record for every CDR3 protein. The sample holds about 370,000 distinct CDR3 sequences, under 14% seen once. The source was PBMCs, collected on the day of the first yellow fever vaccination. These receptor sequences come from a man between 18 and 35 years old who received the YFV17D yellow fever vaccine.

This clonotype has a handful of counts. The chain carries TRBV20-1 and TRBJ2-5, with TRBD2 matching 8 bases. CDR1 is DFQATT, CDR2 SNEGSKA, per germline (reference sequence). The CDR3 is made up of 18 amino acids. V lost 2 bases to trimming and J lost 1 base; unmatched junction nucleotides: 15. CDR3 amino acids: CSARRFGYRGGLQETQYF. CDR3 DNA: TGCAGTGCTAGAAGGTTCGGGTATCGCGGGGGGCTCCAAGAGACCCAGTACTTC.

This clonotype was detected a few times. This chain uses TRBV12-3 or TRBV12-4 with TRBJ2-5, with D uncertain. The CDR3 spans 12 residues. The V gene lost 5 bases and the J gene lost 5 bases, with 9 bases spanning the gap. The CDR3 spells CASSTRTETQYF. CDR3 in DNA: TGTGCCAGCAGTACCCGGACGGAGACCCAGTACTTC.

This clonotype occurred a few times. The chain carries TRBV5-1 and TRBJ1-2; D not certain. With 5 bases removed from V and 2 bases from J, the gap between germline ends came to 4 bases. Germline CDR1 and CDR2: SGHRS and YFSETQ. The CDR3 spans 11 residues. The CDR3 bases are TGCGCCAGCAGGCAGAACTATGGCTACACCTTC. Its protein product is CASRQNYGYTF.

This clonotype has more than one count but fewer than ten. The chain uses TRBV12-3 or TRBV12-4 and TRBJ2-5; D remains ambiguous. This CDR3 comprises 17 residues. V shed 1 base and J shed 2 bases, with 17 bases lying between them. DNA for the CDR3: TGTGCCAGCAGTTTAGGTCTCCGCTGGGGAATACAAGAGACCCAGTACTTC. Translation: CASSLGLRWGIQETQYF.

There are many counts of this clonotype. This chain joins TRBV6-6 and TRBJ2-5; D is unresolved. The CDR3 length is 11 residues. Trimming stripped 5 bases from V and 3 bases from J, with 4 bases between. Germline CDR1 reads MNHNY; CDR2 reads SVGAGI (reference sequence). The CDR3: CASSQKETQYF. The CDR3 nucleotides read TGTGCCAGCAGTCAGAAAGAGACCCAGTACTTC.

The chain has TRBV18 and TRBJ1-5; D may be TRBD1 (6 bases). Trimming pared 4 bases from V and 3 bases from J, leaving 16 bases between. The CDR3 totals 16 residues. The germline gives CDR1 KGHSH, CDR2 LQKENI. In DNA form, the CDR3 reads TGTGCCAGCTCACTCGTGGGCCAGGGACACAATCAGCCCCAGCATTTT. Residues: CASSLVGQGHNQPQHF. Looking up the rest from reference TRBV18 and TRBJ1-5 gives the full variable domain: NAGVMQNPRHLVRRRGQEARLRCSPMKGHSHVYWYRQLPEEGLKFMVYLQKENIIDESGMPKERFSAEFPKEGPSILRIQQVVRGDSAAYFCASSLVGQGHNQPQHFGDGTRLSIL.

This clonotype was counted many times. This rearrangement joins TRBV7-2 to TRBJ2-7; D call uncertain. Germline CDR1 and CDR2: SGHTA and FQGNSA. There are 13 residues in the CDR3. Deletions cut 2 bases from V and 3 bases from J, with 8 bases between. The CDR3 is CASSLSRGYEQYF. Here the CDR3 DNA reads TGTGCCAGCAGCTTAAGCAGAGGCTACGAGCAGTACTTC.

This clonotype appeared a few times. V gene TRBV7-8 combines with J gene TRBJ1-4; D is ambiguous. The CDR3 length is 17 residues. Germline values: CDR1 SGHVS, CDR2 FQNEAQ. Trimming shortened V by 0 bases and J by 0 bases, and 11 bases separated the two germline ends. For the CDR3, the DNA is TGTGCCAGCAGCTTAGCGGTCAGCCCGGCAACTAATGAAAAACTGTTTTTT. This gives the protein CASSLAVSPATNEKLFF.

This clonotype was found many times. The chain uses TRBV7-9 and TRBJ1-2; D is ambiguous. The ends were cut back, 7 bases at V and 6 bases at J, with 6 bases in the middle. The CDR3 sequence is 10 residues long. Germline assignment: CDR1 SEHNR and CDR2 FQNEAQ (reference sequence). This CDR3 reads CASIGDGYTF. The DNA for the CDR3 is TGTGCCAGCATTGGGGATGGCTACACCTTC.

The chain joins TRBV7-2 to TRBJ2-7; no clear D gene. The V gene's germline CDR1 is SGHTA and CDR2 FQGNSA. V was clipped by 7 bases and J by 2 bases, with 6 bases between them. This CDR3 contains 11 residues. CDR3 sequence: CASTLTYEQYV. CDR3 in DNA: TGTGCCAGCACCCTAACCTACGAGCAGTACGTC.

CDR3 sequence (DNA): TGTGCCAGCACCATGCGGGATAGCAATCAGCCCCAGCATTTT. Amino acid sequence: CASTMRDSNQPQHF. The J gene is TRBJ1-5, the V gene TRBV6-1; D uncertain. Germline lookup yields CDR1 MNHNS and CDR2 SASEGT. This CDR3 contains 14 residues. V shed 7 bases and J shed 0 bases, with 10 bases lying between them.

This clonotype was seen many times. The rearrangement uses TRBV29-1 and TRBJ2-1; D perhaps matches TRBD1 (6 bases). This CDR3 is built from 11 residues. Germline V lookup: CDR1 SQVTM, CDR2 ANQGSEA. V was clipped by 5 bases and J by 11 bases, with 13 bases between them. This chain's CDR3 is CSVTGQPQQFF. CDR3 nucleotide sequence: TGCAGCGTTACTGGACAGCCTCAGCAGTTCTTC.

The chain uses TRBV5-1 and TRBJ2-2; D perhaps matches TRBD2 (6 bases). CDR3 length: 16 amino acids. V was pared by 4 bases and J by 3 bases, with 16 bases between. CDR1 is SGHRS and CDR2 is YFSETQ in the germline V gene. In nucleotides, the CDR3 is TGCGCCAGCAGCCCGGACGTCGGGGAGGACACCGGGGAGCTGTTTTTT. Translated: CASSPDVGEDTGELFF.

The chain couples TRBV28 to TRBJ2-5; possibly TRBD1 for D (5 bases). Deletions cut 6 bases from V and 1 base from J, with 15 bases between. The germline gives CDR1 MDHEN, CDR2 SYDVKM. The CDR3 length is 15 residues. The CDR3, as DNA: TGTGCCAGCAGGGGCAGGGCTTGGGTCCAAGAGACCCAGTACTTC. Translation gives CASRGRAWVQETQYF.

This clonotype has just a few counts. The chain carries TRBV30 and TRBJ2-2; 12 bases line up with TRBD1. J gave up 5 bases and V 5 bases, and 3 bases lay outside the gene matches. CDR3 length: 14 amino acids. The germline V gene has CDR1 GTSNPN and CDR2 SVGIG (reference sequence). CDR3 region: CAWGTGGYTGELFF. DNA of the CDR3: TGTGCCTGGGGGACAGGGGGCTATACCGGGGAGCTGTTTTTT.

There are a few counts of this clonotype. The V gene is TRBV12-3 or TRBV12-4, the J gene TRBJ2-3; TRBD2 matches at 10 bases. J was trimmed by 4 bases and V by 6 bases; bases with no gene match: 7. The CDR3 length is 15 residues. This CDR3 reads CASRRAGGPPDTQYF. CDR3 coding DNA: TGTGCCAGCAGGAGAGCGGGGGGGCCCCCAGATACGCAGTATTTT.

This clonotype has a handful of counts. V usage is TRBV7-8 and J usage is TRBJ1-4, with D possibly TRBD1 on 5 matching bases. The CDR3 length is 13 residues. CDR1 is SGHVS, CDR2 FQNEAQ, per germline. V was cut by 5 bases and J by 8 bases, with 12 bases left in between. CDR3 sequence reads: CASSQPGREKLFF. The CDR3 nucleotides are TGTGCCAGCAGCCAGCCGGGGCGGGAAAAACTGTTTTTT.

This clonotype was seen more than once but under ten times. The DNA for the CDR3 is TGTGCCAGCAGTTCCCAGGGGGCGGCTAATAATCAGCCCCAGCATTTT. This encodes CASSSQGAANNQPQHF. The V and J genes are TRBV7-2 and TRBJ1-5; 8 bases line up with TRBD1. This CDR3 spans 16 amino acids. Germline V gene lookup returns CDR1 SGHTA and CDR2 FQGNSA. V gave up 6 bases and J gave up 4 bases; unmatched junction bases: 11.

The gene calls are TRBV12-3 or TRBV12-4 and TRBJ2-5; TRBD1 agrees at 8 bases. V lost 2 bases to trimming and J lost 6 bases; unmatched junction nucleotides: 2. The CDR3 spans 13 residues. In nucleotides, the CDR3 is TGTGCCAGCAGTTTAAACAGGGGGAAGACCCAGTACTTC. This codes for CASSLNRGKTQYF.

The CDR3 spells CASSRGTGEGEQYF. CDR3 DNA: TGTGCCAGTAGTCGCGGGACAGGGGAGGGCGAGCAGTACTTC. The chain employs TRBV19 and TRBJ2-7; the match to TRBD1 covers 10 bases. Germline V gives CDR1 LNHDA, CDR2 SQIVND (reference sequence). Trimming removed 5 bases from V and 6 bases from J; junction bases left unmatched: 7. The CDR3 sequence is 14 residues long.